This TCR beta chain was documented in a study of CXCR3-negative and CXCR3-positive naive CD8 T cells. Turning to the study itself: Roughly 1.5 +/- 0.3 million TRB reads came from each library, giving 130 million to 150 million in total.

General study points: Naive CXCR3-positive and CXCR3-negative cells shared TRBV-TRBJ usage; memory cells diverged. Naive cells positive for CXCR3 carried more hydrophobic TRB CDR3s than CXCR3-negative ones. Memory CD8+ cells showed much lower diversity, while both naive subsets were comparably high.

5' RACE that incorporated UMI labels was used to prepare the TRB cDNA libraries. TCRdb reanalyzed the 5' RACE reads and collapses them to one entry per CDR3 protein, without DNA. The repertoire shows over 20,000 distinct CDR3 sequences; the top ten hold 2.5% to 3%. Germline loops: CDR1 SGHTA, CDR2 FQGNSA. The CDR3 covers 15 residues. With respect to this clonotype: Its specificity is not known.

This sequence originates from a human donor in good health. Some clones in this sample may be carry-over from other donors' samples. The sample consisted of naive CXCR3- CD8+ T cells from blood. This sample's subset: CD45RO-CCR7+CD27+CD95- naive CD8+ T cells lacking CXCR3 (TNR3-). V is TRBV7-2 and J is TRBJ2-7; the TRBD1 assignment by TCRdb is unverifiable without DNA. The CDR3 spells CASSPIGTGSYEQYF.